These 31 T cell receptor beta chains were all obtained from the same sample, sequenced in a study of OX40 agonist ivuxolimab in advanced cancers. Clones were read by immunoSEQ multiplex PCR, and TCRdb kept only the in-frame ones, dropping some. The sample lists about 64,000 clones; around 90% were seen once. The starting material was CD4+ or CD8+ T cells sorted from blood, obtained in a trial of the OX40 agonist ivuxolimab. The receptors derive from an adult with an advanced solid tumor such as melanoma, head and neck, liver or kidney cancer.

The chain couples TRBV7-8 to TRBJ2-2; 9 bases match TRBD1. The CDR3 extends over 17 amino acids. Germline-derived CDR1 and CDR2 are SGHVS and FQNEAQ. The J segment lost 6 bases and the V segment lost 2 bases, leaving 10 bases of the junction unmatched. The CDR3 loop is CASSLLDRGFVAGELFF. DNA of the CDR3: TGTGCCAGCAGCTTACTGGACAGGGGATTTGTTGCCGGGGAGCTGTTTTTT.

The CDR3 DNA follows: TGCAGCGCCAAGGACGGCTACGAGCAGTACTTC. As protein: CSAKDGYEQYF. The rearrangement joins TRBV29-1 to TRBJ2-7; no definite D call. CDR3 length: 11 residues. The germline CDR1 and CDR2 sequences are SQVTM and ANQGSEA. Trimming took off 7 bases at V and 3 bases at J, with 10 bases between the two ends.

This chain connects TRBV7-9 to TRBJ1-2, with TRBD1 identical over 11 bases. The CDR3 sequence is 14 residues long. After removal of 6 bases from V and 7 bases from J, the junction contained 7 bases not matched to a gene. Germline CDR1 is SEHNR and CDR2 is FQNEAQ (reference sequence). Written as DNA, the CDR3 is TGTGCCAGCAGTCCTGGACAGGGGGCGCCTGGCTACACCTTC. Protein: CASSPGQGAPGYTF.

The CDR3 reads CASSLAVDWSYEQYF. In DNA form, the CDR3 reads TGTGCCAGTAGTCTAGCGGTGGATTGGTCCTACGAGCAGTACTTC. This chain uses TRBV19 with TRBJ2-7, with 7 bases identical to TRBD2. Germline loops: CDR1 LNHDA, CDR2 SQIVND (reference sequence). V lost 5 bases and J lost 1; bases outside the gene matches: 8. There are 15 residues in the CDR3.

To note about this clone: Germline and junction disagree at one end, which may indicate a read error. This chain links TRBV7-7 with TRBJ2-2, with a possible D match to TRBD2 (7 bases). The CDR3 is 16 residues long. Per the germline V gene, CDR1 is SSHAT and CDR2 is FNYEAQ (reference sequence). CDR3 region: CASSLSGGPDTGELFF. The CDR3, as DNA: TGTGCTAGCAGTCTCTCGGGGGGCCCCGACACCGGGGAGCTGTTTTTT.

The rearrangement uses TRBV7-2 and TRBJ1-1; TRBD1 aligns across 7 bases. Germline CDR1 SGHTA, CDR2 FQGNSA. This CDR3 has 13 residues. With V trimmed by 8 bases and J by 1 base, 4 bases remained unmatched. DNA for the CDR3: TGTGCCAGCGGGACAGATCAGAACACTGAAGCTTTCTTT. Protein sequence: CASGTDQNTEAFF.

This chain links TRBV28 with TRBJ1-6; D unclear. The CDR3 totals 14 residues. Trimming removed 6 bases from V and 10 bases from J, with 16 bases in between. Germline V gives CDR1 MDHEN, CDR2 SYDVKM. CDR3 DNA sequence: TGTGCCAGCAGAGCAGTACTCATGGGGTCACCCCTCCACTTT. Protein product: CASRAVLMGSPLHF.

The chain combines TRBV6-1 with TRBJ1-2; the D is unclear. The ends were cut back, 6 bases at V and 3 bases at J, with 11 bases in the middle. The CDR3 runs to 13 residues. CDR1 is MNHNS, CDR2 SASEGT, per germline. The CDR3 nucleotides read TGTGCCAGCAGACAGAGAACCGACTATGGCTACACCTTC. The encoded protein is CASRQRTDYGYTF.

The gene calls are TRBV4-1 and TRBJ2-2, with D perhaps TRBD2 (5 bases). The CDR3 has 18 amino acids. V was shortened by 4 bases and J by 3 bases, with 21 bases between the two germline ends. Germline loops: CDR1 MGHRA, CDR2 YSYEKL. The DNA for the CDR3 is TGCGCCAGCAGCCCGAACCCGCCGGCAGCAGCGGACACCGGGGAGCTGTTTTTT. Its translation: CASSPNPPAAADTGELFF.

This clone was picked up one time. This chain joins TRBV10-3 and TRBJ2-1; the match to TRBD2 covers 14 bases. The CDR3 sequence is 17 residues long. V was clipped by 8 bases and J by 5 bases; unmatched bases: 11. Germline CDR1 ENHRY, CDR2 SYGVKD. As DNA, the CDR3 is TGTGCCATCCAGGGACTAGCGGGAGAGAACCGAAACAATGAGCAGTTCTTC. Protein product: CAIQGLAGENRNNEQFF.

V usage is TRBV6-1 and J usage is TRBJ1-5; D unresolved. The CDR3 extends over 13 amino acids. Trimming took off 2 bases at V and 4 bases at J, with 6 bases between the two ends. Germline CDR1 and CDR2: MNHNS and SASEGT. The CDR3 DNA sequence: TGTGCCAGCAGTGAATTAGGAAATCAGCCCCAGCATTTT. Protein: CASSELGNQPQHF.

The chain is built from TRBV18 and TRBJ1-2; maybe TRBD1 (5 bases). V lost 3 bases to trimming and J lost 8 bases, with 13 bases between them. CDR3 length: 13 residues. Germline-derived CDR1 and CDR2 are KGHSH and LQKENI. The CDR3 region is CASSPQGNEGYTF. CDR3 in DNA: TGTGCCAGCTCACCTCAGGGTAATGAGGGCTACACCTTC.

This clone was observed a few times. CDR3 region: CASRLEGFLETQYF. CDR3 sequence (DNA): TGTGCCAGCAGGCTAGAAGGGTTCTTAGAGACCCAGTACTTC. The gene calls are TRBV6-5 and TRBJ2-5; D is uncertain. Per germline, CDR1 MNHEY and CDR2 SVGAGI. The CDR3 runs to 14 residues. V was shortened by 6 bases and J by 4 bases, with 15 bases between the two germline ends.

The J gene is TRBJ1-1, the V gene TRBV19, with a weak D call TRBD1 (5 bases). The germline V gene encodes CDR1 LNHDA and CDR2 SQIVND (reference sequence). The CDR3 runs 13 residues. The V end lost 7 bases, the J end lost 6 bases, and 15 bases lay between the germline ends. The CDR3 loop reads CASNSRGRAEAFF. The CDR3 region has the DNA TGTGCCAGTAACTCTAGGGGACGGGCTGAAGCTTTCTTT.

The V call is TRBV10-3, the J call TRBJ1-5, with TRBD1 as a possible D gene (5 bases). The germline V and J ends were trimmed by 4 bases and 5 bases, with 9 bases remaining between them. The CDR3 runs to 13 residues. Per the germline V gene, CDR1 is ENHRY and CDR2 is SYGVKD. The CDR3, as DNA: TGTGCCATCAGTGCGGACATTGATCAGCCCCAGCATTTT. Its translation: CAISADIDQPQHF.

This clone is termed large. The chain employs TRBV5-8 and TRBJ1-2, with D perhaps matching TRBD1 (6 bases). The V end was cut by 2 bases, the J end by 11 bases, with 19 bases between. The CDR3 extends over 14 amino acids. CDR1 and CDR2 from the germline V gene are SGHTS and YDEGEE. DNA of the CDR3: TGTGCCAGCAGCTTTGATGGGGGGCAAATCGTTTACACCTTC. It encodes CASSFDGGQIVYTF.

This clone showed up just once. DNA of the CDR3: TGCAGCGTAGGGGGTGACAGAGAAGAGACCCAGTACTTC. Translated: CSVGGDREETQYF. V usage is TRBV29-1 and J usage is TRBJ2-5; possibly TRBD1 for D (6 bases). The CDR3 runs 13 residues. Germline lookup yields CDR1 SQVTM and CDR2 ANQGSEA. Trimming removed 6 bases from V and 3 bases from J, with 14 bases in between.

In this sample, this clone turned up a few times. The CDR3 sequence: CASSLQARMELFF. CDR3 nucleotide sequence: TGTGCCAGCAGCTTACAAGCCCGAATGGAGCTGTTTTTT. The V call is TRBV7-3, the J call TRBJ2-2; no clear D. CDR1 is SGHTA and CDR2 is FQGTGA in the germline V gene. CDR3 size: 13 residues. V was shortened by 2 bases and J by 10 bases, with 11 bases between the two germline ends.

The CDR3 region is CAWRGPNSYEQYF. In DNA form, the CDR3 reads TGTGCCTGGAGAGGGCCTAACTCCTACGAGCAGTACTTC. The gene calls are TRBV30 and TRBJ2-7; no firm D call. Trimming took off 3 bases at V and 0 bases at J, with 9 bases between the two ends. The CDR3 runs to 13 residues. Germline V gene sequence: CDR1 GTSNPN, CDR2 SVGIG (reference sequence).

This chain links TRBV19 with TRBJ2-5; D may be TRBD1 or TRBD2 (5 bases each). Trimming removed 8 bases at V and 5 bases at J, with 9 bases between. The CDR3 has 11 residues. The germline V gene encodes CDR1 LNHDA and CDR2 SQIVND (reference sequence). CDR3 protein: CASRDLETQYF. CDR3 coding DNA: TGTGCCAGTCGGGACCTCGAGACCCAGTACTTC.

The rearrangement links TRBV6-1 to TRBJ2-7; 8 nucleotides agree with TRBD2. The J segment lost 2 bases and the V segment lost 2 bases, leaving 8 bases of the junction unmatched. The germline gives CDR1 MNHNS, CDR2 SASEGT. The CDR3 has 16 amino acids. CDR3 loop: CASSEWKRETTYEQYF. The CDR3 region has the DNA TGTGCCAGCAGTGAATGGAAGCGGGAGACCACCTACGAGCAGTACTTC.

This chain links TRBV7-9 with TRBJ1-2; D remains unclear. The CDR3 runs 14 residues. Germline-derived CDR1 and CDR2 are SEHNR and FQNEAQ (reference sequence). V was pared by 4 bases and J by 2 bases, with 11 bases between. For the CDR3, the DNA is TGTGCCAGCAGCTCAACCGGCACCAACTATGGCTACACCTTC. This sequence encodes CASSSTGTNYGYTF. Based on the CDR3 plus reference TRBV7-9 and TRBJ1-2, the full variable domain is DTGVSQNPRHKITKRGQNVTFRCDPISEHNRLYWYRQTLGQGPEFLTYFQNEAQLEKSRLLSDRFSAERPKGSFSTLEIQRTEQGDSAMYLCASSSTGTNYGYTFGSGTRLTVV.

The genes are TRBV5-8 and TRBJ2-3; 7 nucleotides agree with TRBD1. Per germline, CDR1 SGHTS and CDR2 YDEGEE. Unmatched junction bases numbered 8, after V lost 4 bases and J lost 0 bases. The CDR3 runs 16 residues. The DNA for the CDR3 is TGTGCCAGCAGCCCGTCACGGGACAGTAGCACAGATACGCAGTATTTT. Translation gives CASSPSRDSSTDTQYF.

The V gene is TRBV5-1, the J gene TRBJ1-2, with D perhaps TRBD1 (5 bases). Trimming removed 4 bases at V and 4 bases at J, with 14 bases between. Germline CDR1 is SGHRS and CDR2 is YFSETQ. The CDR3 spans 14 residues. CDR3 in amino acids: CASSLAGPIYGYTF. DNA of the CDR3: TGCGCCAGCAGCCTAGCAGGGCCGATCTATGGCTACACCTTC.

The chain combines TRBV7-8 with TRBJ2-7; D is ambiguous. The germline gives CDR1 SGHVS, CDR2 FQNEAQ. The CDR3 runs to 13 residues. V lost 3 bases to trimming and J lost 7 bases, with 13 bases between them. CDR3 region: CASSFIPLGEQYF. The CDR3 DNA follows: TGTGCCAGCAGCTTCATACCTCTGGGTGAGCAGTACTTC.

The chain is built from TRBV19 and TRBJ2-1; TRBD1 agrees at 8 bases. CDR3 size: 16 residues. V shed 5 bases, J shed 1 base, and the junction held 7 bases outside the gene matches. Germline lookup yields CDR1 LNHDA and CDR2 SQIVND (reference sequence). The CDR3 bases are TGTGCCAGTAGTTTAACGGGGACAGGATCCTACAATGAGCAGTTCTTC. It codes for CASSLTGTGSYNEQFF. Based on the CDR3 plus reference TRBV19 and TRBJ2-1, the full variable domain is DGGITQSPKYLFRKEGQNVTLSCEQNLNHDAMYWYRQDPGQGLRLIYYSQIVNDFQKGDIAEGYSVSREKKESFPLTVTSAQKNPTAFYLCASSLTGTGSYNEQFFGPGTRLTVL.

The genes are TRBV9 and TRBJ2-3, with TRBD1 as a possible D gene (6 bases). CDR3 size: 13 residues. Deletions cut 6 bases from V and 9 bases from J, with 17 bases between. Germline CDR1 and CDR2: SGDLS and YYNGEE. Here the CDR3 reads CASNPDRQGTQYF. CDR3 bases: TGTGCCAGCAACCCCGACAGGCAAGGCACGCAGTATTTT.

This clone was detected a few times. The chain has TRBV4-1 and TRBJ1-1; no reliable D call. This CDR3 region has 19 residues. Germline CDR1 and CDR2: MGHRA and YSYEKL. V shed 3 bases and J shed 1 base, with 24 bases lying between them. The CDR3 protein is CASSHIYGGVGVGNTEAFF. CDR3 bases: TGCGCCAGCAGCCATATTTACGGAGGTGTGGGAGTCGGGAACACTGAAGCTTTCTTT.

The J gene is TRBJ2-7, the V gene TRBV11-1; D may match TRBD1 or TRBD2 (5 bases each). This CDR3 comprises 17 residues. Germline-derived CDR1 and CDR2 are SGHAT and FQDESV (reference sequence). Trimming shortened V by 3 bases and J by 0 bases, and 18 bases separated the two germline ends. The CDR3 region is CASSFRTGQDFSYEQYF. DNA of the CDR3: TGTGCCAGCAGCTTCCGAACGGGGCAGGACTTCTCCTACGAGCAGTACTTC. Filled out from reference TRBV11-1 and TRBJ2-7, the complete variable domain reads EAEVAQSPRYKITEKSQAVAFWCDPISGHATLYWYRQILGQGPELLVQFQDESVVDDSQLPKDRFSAERLKGVDSTLKIQPAELGDSAMYLCASSFRTGQDFSYEQYFGPGTRLTVT.

DNA for the CDR3: TGTGCCAGCCAGGGCACCCCGAACACCGGGGAGCTGTTTTTT. Its protein product is CASQGTPNTGELFF. J is TRBJ2-2 and V is TRBV7-9; the D gene is possibly TRBD1 (5 bases). The V end lost 8 bases, the J end lost 0 bases, and 10 bases lay between the germline ends. CDR1 is SEHNR and CDR2 is FQNEAQ in the germline V gene (reference sequence). This CDR3 is built from 14 residues.

The rearrangement uses TRBV9 and TRBJ1-2, with D unresolved. The CDR3 is 14 residues long. The ends were cut back, 4 bases at V and 8 bases at J, with 18 bases in the middle. In germline, CDR1 is SGDLS, CDR2 YYNGEE. In DNA form, the CDR3 reads TGTGCCAGCAGCCCTCGAAGAGGGTCGTTCGGCTACACCTTC. Its translation is CASSPRRGSFGYTF.